The 31 T cell receptor beta chains below come from one sample, sequenced in a study of cytomegalovirus exposure and HLA in healthy donors. Both 60 Vbeta primers and 13 Jbeta primers went into the PCR. Generated by immunoSEQ multiplex PCR, the TCRdb table keeps only in-frame clones and is missing some. Of 210,000 or so clones listed, roughly 84% are singletons. Sequences were obtained from PBMCs. The receptors were gathered from a boy between 2 and 10 years old in good health and CMV-seronegative.

The rearrangement links TRBV27 to TRBJ2-2; TRBD1 matches 7 bases. The CDR3 is 14 amino acids. Trimming at V came to 6 bases and at J to 7 bases, leaving 8 bases not matched to a gene. The germline CDR1 and CDR2 sequences are MNHEY and SMNVEV (reference sequence). The CDR3 spells CASSKGGAGGELFF. The CDR3 DNA sequence: TGTGCCAGCAGCAAAGGGGGCGCTGGCGGGGAGCTGTTTTTT.

V and J are TRBV6-1 and TRBJ2-3; the match to TRBD2 covers 11 bases. Germline loops: CDR1 MNHNS, CDR2 SASEGT. The CDR3 runs 16 residues. V shed 5 bases and J 1 base; nucleotides not matched to a gene: 5. CDR3 amino acids: CASSKVAGGGTDTQYF. DNA for the CDR3: TGTGCCAGCAGTAAAGTAGCGGGAGGGGGCACAGATACGCAGTATTTT.

This chain links TRBV5-6 with TRBJ2-1, with TRBD2 identical over 12 bases. Unmatched junction bases numbered 5, after V lost 3 bases and J lost 4 bases. Germline loops: CDR1 SGHDT, CDR2 YYEEEE. This CDR3 contains 16 residues. The CDR3 loop is CASSSGLAGPYNEQFF. For the CDR3, the DNA is TGTGCCAGCAGCTCTGGACTAGCGGGGCCTTACAATGAGCAGTTCTTC.

This chain joins TRBV29-1 and TRBJ2-7; 8 bases agree with TRBD1. Germline CDR1 and CDR2: SQVTM and ANQGSEA. Trimming removed 7 bases from V and 3 bases from J; junction bases left unmatched: 8. The CDR3 totals 13 residues. The CDR3 protein is CSAAGGTGYEQYF. DNA of the CDR3: TGCAGCGCTGCAGGGGGGACAGGCTACGAGCAGTACTTC.

A few counts support this clone. V usage is TRBV5-6 and J usage is TRBJ1-1; 8 bases are shared with TRBD1. This CDR3 has 16 residues. V gave up 3 bases and J gave up 4 bases; unmatched junction bases: 11. Germline V lookup: CDR1 SGHDT, CDR2 YYEEEE. CDR3 nucleotides: TGTGCCAGCAGCTGGGGACAGGAATCTAGGACCACTGAAGCTTTCTTT. This gives the protein CASSWGQESRTTEAFF.

The chain employs TRBV6-5 and TRBJ2-5, with 8 bases lining up with TRBD2. CDR1 MNHEY and CDR2 SVGAGI come from the germline V gene. The CDR3 is made up of 16 amino acids. V lost 0 bases and J lost 4; bases outside the gene matches: 7. Here the CDR3 DNA reads TGTGCCAGCAGTTACTCCAGCGGGGGTGTAGTAGAGACCCAGTACTTC. Its protein product is CASSYSSGGVVETQYF.

This chain connects TRBV5-1 to TRBJ1-2; D is unclear. Germline V gives CDR1 SGHRS, CDR2 YFSETQ. V lost 2 bases, J lost 3 bases, and 14 bases lay in between. The CDR3 runs to 15 residues. The CDR3 DNA follows: TGCGCCAGCAGCTTCGGGGAGTTGGGCGACTATGGCTACACCTTC. It encodes CASSFGELGDYGYTF.

This chain connects TRBV30 to TRBJ1-1; D not resolved. V was clipped by 0 bases and J by 4 bases, with 15 bases between them. The CDR3 extends over 15 amino acids. From germline, CDR1 is GTSNPN and CDR2 SVGIG (reference sequence). CDR3 sequence reads: CAWSVVLGLSTEAFF. DNA for the CDR3: TGTGCCTGGAGTGTGGTCCTGGGCCTGAGCACTGAAGCTTTCTTT.

This chain uses TRBV6-5 with TRBJ1-3; no clear D. CDR3 size: 15 residues. The ends were cut back, 4 bases at V and 4 bases at J, with 14 bases in the middle. Germline-derived CDR1 and CDR2 are MNHEY and SVGAGI. CDR3 sequence: CASSSTLSRGNTIYF. The CDR3 nucleotides read TGTGCCAGCAGTTCCACTCTTTCCCGCGGAAACACCATATATTTT.

This rearrangement joins TRBV14 to TRBJ2-3; a possible D gene is TRBD1 (6 bases). V lost 3 bases to trimming and J lost 5 bases, with 12 bases between them. This CDR3 has 14 residues. Germline lookup yields CDR1 SGHDN and CDR2 FVKESK. Written as DNA, the CDR3 is TGTGCCAGCAGCCATCACAGGGAGCTAGATACGCAGTATTTT. The encoded protein is CASSHHRELDTQYF.

This chain links TRBV11-2 with TRBJ1-1, with 7 bases that match TRBD1. The CDR3 length is 17 residues. Trimming at V came to 1 base and at J to 0 bases, leaving 8 bases not matched to a gene. Germline V gene lookup returns CDR1 SGHAT and CDR2 FQNNGV. The CDR3 DNA reads as TGTGCCAGCAGCTTAGCACCAGGGGGAGGTTTGAACACTGAAGCTTTCTTT. Translation gives CASSLAPGGGLNTEAFF.

The rearrangement uses TRBV2 and TRBJ2-5, with 15 bases matching TRBD2. V was pared by 3 bases and J by 7 bases, with 12 bases of the junction left unmatched. CDR3 size: 18 residues. Germline V gene sequence: CDR1 SNHLY, CDR2 FYNNEI. CDR3 amino acids: CASSEGLAGGPPIGTQYF. As DNA, the CDR3 is TGTGCCAGCAGTGAGGGACTAGCGGGGGGCCCTCCGATTGGGACCCAGTACTTC.

This chain joins TRBV6-1 and TRBJ2-1; 8 positions match TRBD1. The CDR3 loop spans 15 amino acids. V was clipped by 2 bases and J by 7 bases; unmatched bases: 7. Germline V gene data show CDR1 as MNHNS and CDR2 as SASEGT. CDR3 bases: TGTGCCAGCAGTGAACACAGGGGGGTCCCGAATGAGCAGTTCTTC. Amino acids: CASSEHRGVPNEQFF.

The V call is TRBV6-4, the J call TRBJ2-3, with 14 bases that match TRBD2. The germline gives CDR1 MRHNA, CDR2 SNTAGT. The CDR3 runs 15 residues. Trimming at V came to 3 bases and at J to 5 bases, leaving 1 base not matched to a gene. The CDR3 DNA follows: TGTGCCAGCAGTGAGGGACTAGCGGGGGTAGATACGCAGTATTTT. Translated: CASSEGLAGVDTQYF.

The chain recombines TRBV5-6 with TRBJ2-7; D is uncertain. Trimming stripped 1 base from V and 3 bases from J, with 5 bases between. The germline V gene has CDR1 SGHDT and CDR2 YYEEEE. The CDR3 is 12 amino acids. The CDR3 sequence: CASSLNGYEQYF. CDR3 in DNA: TGTGCCAGCAGCTTGAACGGCTACGAGCAGTACTTC. Full variable domain (outside the CDR3, taken from reference TRBV5-6 and TRBJ2-7): DAGVTQSPTHLIKTRGQQVTLRCSPKSGHDTVSWYQQALGQGPQFIFQYYEEEERQRGNFPDRFSGHQFPNYSSELNVNALLLGDSALYLCASSLNGYEQYFGPGTRLTVT.

The chain joins TRBV5-1 to TRBJ2-3; D is unresolved. The CDR3 extends over 15 amino acids. Germline CDR1 reads SGHRS; CDR2 reads YFSETQ. Trimming stripped 5 bases from V and 1 base from J, with 14 bases between. The CDR3 nucleotides are TGCGCCAGCAGGCCTTCCCGCGTTGGCACAGATACGCAGTATTTT. Residues: CASRPSRVGTDTQYF.

To note about this clone: At one boundary the junction diverges from the germline segment, which might be a read error. The CDR3 nucleotides are TGTTCCAGCAGCTTATTAGGGGCCTACGAGCAGTACTTC. This gives the protein CSSSLLGAYEQYF. This rearrangement joins TRBV7-9 to TRBJ2-7; perhaps TRBD1 as D (5 bases). The V gene's germline CDR1 is SEHNR and CDR2 FQNEAQ (reference sequence). CDR3 size: 13 residues.

The CDR3 region is CASSLTGYNSPLHF. In nucleotides, the CDR3 is TGTGCCAGCAGCTTGACAGGCTATAATTCACCCCTCCACTTT. The rearrangement uses TRBV5-6 and TRBJ1-6; D is possibly TRBD1 (5 bases). CDR3 length equals 14 residues. V lost 1 base to trimming and J lost 3 bases, with 5 bases between them. CDR1 SGHDT and CDR2 YYEEEE come from the germline V gene.

The chain carries TRBV27 and TRBJ2-2; a weak D match, TRBD2 (7 bases). V was shortened by 2 bases and J by 4 bases, with 14 bases between the two germline ends. The germline gives CDR1 MNHEY, CDR2 SMNVEV (reference sequence). This CDR3 is 16 amino acids long. CDR3 region: CASSLAGALVTGELFF. The CDR3 DNA reads TGTGCCAGCAGTTTAGCGGGGGCTCTAGTCACCGGGGAGCTGTTTTTT.

The chain uses TRBV2 and TRBJ1-4; TRBD1 matches 8 bases. J gave up 0 bases and V 6 bases, and 6 bases lay outside the gene matches. The CDR3 totals 16 residues. The germline gives CDR1 SNHLY, CDR2 FYNNEI. CDR3 sequence (DNA): TGTGCCAGCAGGGGGGACAGGCCGGCAACTAATGAAAAACTGTTTTTT. This encodes CASRGDRPATNEKLFF. Variable domain in full (rest from reference TRBV2 and TRBJ1-4): EPEVTQTPSHQVTQMGQEVILRCVPISNHLYFYWYRQILGQKVEFLVSFYNNEISEKSEIFDDQFSVERPDGSNFTLKIRSTKLEDSAMYFCASRGDRPATNEKLFFGSGTQLSVL.

This chain connects TRBV30 to TRBJ2-5; 8 bases are shared with TRBD2. CDR1 GTSNPN and CDR2 SVGIG come from the germline V gene (reference sequence). V lost 8 bases and J lost 1; bases outside the gene matches: 6. There are 13 residues in the CDR3. CDR3 bases: TGTGCCCGAGCGGGGGACACCCAAGAGACCCAGTACTTC. Its translation is CARAGDTQETQYF.

This chain connects TRBV15 to TRBJ1-1; a possible D gene is TRBD1 (5 bases). V gave up 6 bases and J gave up 5 bases, with 13 bases separating them. CDR1 is LNHNV and CDR2 is YYDKDF in the germline V gene (reference sequence). This CDR3 contains 13 residues. The CDR3 DNA follows: TGTGCCACCAGATCAGGGATTGGGACTGAAGCTTTCTTT. This encodes CATRSGIGTEAFF.

The J gene is TRBJ2-6, the V gene TRBV25-1, with D perhaps matching TRBD2 (5 bases). The CDR3 spans 17 residues. Between the trimmed V and J ends, which lost 3 bases and 3 bases, there was a span of 15 bases. Germline values: CDR1 MGHDK, CDR2 SYGVNS. The CDR3 here is CASSDRTASNGANVLTF. The CDR3 DNA follows: TGTGCCAGCAGTGACAGGACTGCATCGAATGGGGCCAACGTCCTGACTTTC.

The chain employs TRBV29-1 and TRBJ2-5, with 9 bases lining up with TRBD1. V shed 7 bases, J shed 4 bases, and the junction held 10 bases outside the gene matches. Germline CDR1 reads SQVTM; CDR2 reads ANQGSEA. The CDR3 covers 14 residues. As DNA, the CDR3 is TGCAGCGCCATACAGGGGGCCGGGGGAGAGACCCAGTACTTC. Its translation: CSAIQGAGGETQYF.

The gene calls are TRBV5-6 and TRBJ2-5; 10 bases match TRBD2. The assigned J gene may be wrong: the sequence end matches TRBJ2-7 better. The germline CDR1 and CDR2 sequences are SGHDT and YYEEEE. The CDR3 covers 15 residues. Here the CDR3 reads CASSFMSSGRNEQYF. The DNA for the CDR3 is TGTGCCAGCAGCTTTATGTCTAGCGGGAGAAACGAGCAGTACTTC.

This clone was counted a single time. The rearrangement uses TRBV2 and TRBJ2-3, with 10 bases aligning to TRBD2. Trimming took 6 bases from V and 5 from J; bases not matched to a gene: 8. The V gene's germline CDR1 is SNHLY and CDR2 FYNNEI. The CDR3 has 15 amino acids. Here the CDR3 reads CASRDLAGARDTQYF. The CDR3 nucleotides are TGTGCCAGCAGGGATCTAGCGGGAGCTAGAGATACGCAGTATTTT.

The chain couples TRBV7-9 to TRBJ2-7, with 9 bases fitting TRBD2. Trimming removed 4 bases from V and 1 base from J; junction bases left unmatched: 5. Germline loops: CDR1 SEHNR, CDR2 FQNEAQ (reference sequence). The CDR3 sequence is 15 residues long. The CDR3 DNA reads TGTGCCAGCAGCTCCGCGGGAGGGGGATCCTACGAGCAGTACTTC. Amino acid sequence: CASSSAGGGSYEQYF.

CDR3 bases: TGTGCCAGCAGTTCGGACGCGGGATCCTACGAGCAGTACTTC. Translated, it gives CASSSDAGSYEQYF. The rearrangement joins TRBV7-9 to TRBJ2-7; maybe TRBD2 (6 bases). Germline V gene sequence: CDR1 SEHNR, CDR2 FQNEAQ (reference sequence). The CDR3 length is 14 residues. Between the trimmed V and J ends, which lost 6 bases and 1 base, there was a span of 13 bases. The full variable domain, in which reference TRBV7-9 and TRBJ2-7 provide the parts outside the CDR3, is DTGVSQNPRHKITKRGQNVTFRCDPISEHNRLYWYRQTLGQGPEFLTYFQNEAQLEKSRLLSDRFSAERPKGSFSTLEIQRTEQGDSAMYLCASSSDAGSYEQYFGPGTRLTVT.

The chain carries TRBV5-8 and TRBJ1-2, with a tentative D call TRBD1 (6 bases). Trimming pared 0 bases from V and 1 base from J, leaving 10 bases between. In germline, CDR1 is SGHTS, CDR2 YDEGEE. This CDR3 has 15 amino acids. The CDR3 reads CASSLVGQINYGYTF. The CDR3 nucleotides read TGTGCCAGCAGCTTGGTAGGACAGATTAACTATGGCTACACCTTC.

V gene TRBV30 combines with J gene TRBJ2-5; 10 nucleotides line up with TRBD1. The CDR3 has 14 amino acids. With V trimmed by 0 bases and J by 7 bases, 5 bases remained unmatched. In germline, CDR1 is GTSNPN, CDR2 SVGIG (reference sequence). The CDR3 region has the DNA TGTGCCTGGAGTGTACTCGGGGACAGGGGGACCCAGTACTTC. It specifies CAWSVLGDRGTQYF.

This clone was seen a single time. This rearrangement joins TRBV30 to TRBJ2-1, with D tentatively TRBD2 (5 bases). This CDR3 has 15 residues. CDR1 is GTSNPN, CDR2 SVGIG, per germline (reference sequence). Trimming took off 7 bases at V and 0 bases at J, with 16 bases between the two ends. The CDR3 region is CASDWGLISYNEQFF. CDR3 DNA sequence: TGTGCCTCGGACTGGGGTCTAATCTCCTACAATGAGCAGTTCTTC.